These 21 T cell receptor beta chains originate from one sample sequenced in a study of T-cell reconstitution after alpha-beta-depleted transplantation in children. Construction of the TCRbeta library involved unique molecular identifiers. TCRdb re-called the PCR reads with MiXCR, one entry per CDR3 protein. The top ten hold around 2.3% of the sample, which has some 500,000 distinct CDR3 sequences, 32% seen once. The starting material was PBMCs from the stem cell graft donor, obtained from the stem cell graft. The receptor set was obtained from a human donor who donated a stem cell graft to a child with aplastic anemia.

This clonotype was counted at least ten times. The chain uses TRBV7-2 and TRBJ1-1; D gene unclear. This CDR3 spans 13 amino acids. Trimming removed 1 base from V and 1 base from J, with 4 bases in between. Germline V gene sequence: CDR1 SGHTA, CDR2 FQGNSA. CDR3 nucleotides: TGTGCCAGCAGCTTAGACCAGAACACTGAAGCTTTCTTT. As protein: CASSLDQNTEAFF.

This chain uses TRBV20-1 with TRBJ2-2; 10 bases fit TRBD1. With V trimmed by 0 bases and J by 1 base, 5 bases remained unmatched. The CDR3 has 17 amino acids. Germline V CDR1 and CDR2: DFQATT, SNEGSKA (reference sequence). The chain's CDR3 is CSARDPGQGMNTGELFF. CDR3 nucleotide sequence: TGCAGTGCTAGAGATCCGGGACAGGGGATGAACACCGGGGAGCTGTTTTTT.

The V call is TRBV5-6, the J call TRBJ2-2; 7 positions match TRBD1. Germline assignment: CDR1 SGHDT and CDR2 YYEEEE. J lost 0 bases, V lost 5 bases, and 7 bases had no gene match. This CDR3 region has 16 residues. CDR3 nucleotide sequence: TGTGCCAGCAGTGCATCAGACAGGGCGAACACCGGGGAGCTGTTTTTT. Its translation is CASSASDRANTGELFF.

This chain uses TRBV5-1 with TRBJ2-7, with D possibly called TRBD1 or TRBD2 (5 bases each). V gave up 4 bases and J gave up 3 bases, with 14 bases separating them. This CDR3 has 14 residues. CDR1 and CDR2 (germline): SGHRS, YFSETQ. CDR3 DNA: TGCGCCAGCAGCACGGGACCGGCGGGCTACGAGCAGTACTTC. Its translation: CASSTGPAGYEQYF.

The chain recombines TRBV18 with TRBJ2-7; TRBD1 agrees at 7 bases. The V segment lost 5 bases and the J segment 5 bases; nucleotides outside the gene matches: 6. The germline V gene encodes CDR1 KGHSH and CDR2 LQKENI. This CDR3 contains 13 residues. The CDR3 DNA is TGTGCCAGCTCATCCTCCCAGGGGGACGAGCAGTACGTC. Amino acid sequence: CASSSSQGDEQYV.

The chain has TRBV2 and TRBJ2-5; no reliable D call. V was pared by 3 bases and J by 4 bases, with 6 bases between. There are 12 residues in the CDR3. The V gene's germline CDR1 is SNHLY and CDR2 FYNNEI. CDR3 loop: CASSDTAETQYF. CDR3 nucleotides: TGTGCCAGCAGTGACACGGCAGAGACCCAGTACTTC.

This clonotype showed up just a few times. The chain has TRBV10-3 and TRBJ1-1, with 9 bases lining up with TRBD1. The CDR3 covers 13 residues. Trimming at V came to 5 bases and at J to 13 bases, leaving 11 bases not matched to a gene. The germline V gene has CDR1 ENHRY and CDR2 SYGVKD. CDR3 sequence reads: CAISYDRGAQYFF. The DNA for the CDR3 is TGTGCCATCAGTTATGACAGGGGGGCACAATATTTCTTT.

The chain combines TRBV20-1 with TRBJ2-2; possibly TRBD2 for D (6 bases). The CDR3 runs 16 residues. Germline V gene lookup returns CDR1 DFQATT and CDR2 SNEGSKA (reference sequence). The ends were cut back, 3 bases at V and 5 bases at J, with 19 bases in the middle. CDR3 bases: TGCAGTGCTAGGGGTCAGCGAGCCCGGGGGACCGGGGAGCTGTTTTTT. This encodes CSARGQRARGTGELFF.

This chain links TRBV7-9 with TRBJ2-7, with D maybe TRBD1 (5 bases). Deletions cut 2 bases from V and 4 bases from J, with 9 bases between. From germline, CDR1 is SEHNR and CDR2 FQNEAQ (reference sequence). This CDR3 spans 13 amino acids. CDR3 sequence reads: CASSLPGIYEQYF. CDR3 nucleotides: TGTGCCAGCAGCTTACCAGGGATTTACGAGCAGTACTTC.

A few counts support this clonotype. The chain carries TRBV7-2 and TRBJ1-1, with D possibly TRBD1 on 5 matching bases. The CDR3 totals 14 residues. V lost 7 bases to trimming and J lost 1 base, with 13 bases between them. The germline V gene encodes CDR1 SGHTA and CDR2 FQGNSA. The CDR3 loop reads CASTSWQGNTEAFF. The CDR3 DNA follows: TGTGCCAGCACCTCTTGGCAGGGGAACACTGAAGCTTTCTTT.

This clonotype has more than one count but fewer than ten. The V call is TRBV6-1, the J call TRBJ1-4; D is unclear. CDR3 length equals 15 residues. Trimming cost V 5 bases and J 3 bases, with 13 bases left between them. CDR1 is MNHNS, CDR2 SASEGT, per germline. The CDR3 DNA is TGTGCCAGCAGTCCCCGTGCGGGTGCTAATGAAAAACTGTTTTTT. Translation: CASSPRAGANEKLFF.

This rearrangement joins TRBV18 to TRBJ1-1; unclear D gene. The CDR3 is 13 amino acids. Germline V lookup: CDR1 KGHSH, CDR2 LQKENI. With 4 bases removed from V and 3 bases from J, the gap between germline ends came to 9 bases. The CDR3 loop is CASSRGPDTEAFF. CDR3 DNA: TGTGCCAGCTCACGTGGCCCGGACACTGAAGCTTTCTTT.

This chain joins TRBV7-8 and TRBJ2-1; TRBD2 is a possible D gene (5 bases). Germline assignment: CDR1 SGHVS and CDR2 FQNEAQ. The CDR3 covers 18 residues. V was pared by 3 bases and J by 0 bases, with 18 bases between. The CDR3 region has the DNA TGTGCCAGCAGCTTTTGGCCCCTGAGCGGTTCCTCCTACAATGAGCAGTTCTTC. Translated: CASSFWPLSGSSYNEQFF.

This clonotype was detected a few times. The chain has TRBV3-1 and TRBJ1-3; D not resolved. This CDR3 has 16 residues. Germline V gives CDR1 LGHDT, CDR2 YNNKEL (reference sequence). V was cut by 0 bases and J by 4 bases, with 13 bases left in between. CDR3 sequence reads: CASSQEAGARGNTIYF. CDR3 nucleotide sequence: TGTGCCAGCAGCCAAGAAGCGGGAGCGCGAGGAAACACCATATATTTT.

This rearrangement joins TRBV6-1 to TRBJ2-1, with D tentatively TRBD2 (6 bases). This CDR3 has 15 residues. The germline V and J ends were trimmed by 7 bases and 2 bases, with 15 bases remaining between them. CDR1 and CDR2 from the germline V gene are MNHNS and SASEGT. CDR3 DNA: TGTGCCAGCACCCGAGCGGGCCCACCCTACAATGAGCAGTTCTTC. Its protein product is CASTRAGPPYNEQFF.

CDR3 nucleotides: TGTGCCAGCAGGGAGTCGGGCGGGAGGTCCTACGAGCAGTACTTC. This encodes CASRESGGRSYEQYF. The rearrangement joins TRBV25-1 to TRBJ2-7, with 8 nucleotides matching TRBD2. With V trimmed by 6 bases and J by 1 base, 8 bases remained unmatched. Looked up from germline, CDR1 is MGHDK and CDR2 is SYGVNS. The CDR3 is 15 residues long.

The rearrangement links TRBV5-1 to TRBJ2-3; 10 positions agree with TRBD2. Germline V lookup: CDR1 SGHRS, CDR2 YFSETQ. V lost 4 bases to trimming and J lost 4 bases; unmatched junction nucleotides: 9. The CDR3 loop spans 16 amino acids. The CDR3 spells CASSIWASGRPDTQYF. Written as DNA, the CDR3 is TGCGCCAGCAGCATCTGGGCTAGCGGGAGACCAGATACGCAGTATTTT.

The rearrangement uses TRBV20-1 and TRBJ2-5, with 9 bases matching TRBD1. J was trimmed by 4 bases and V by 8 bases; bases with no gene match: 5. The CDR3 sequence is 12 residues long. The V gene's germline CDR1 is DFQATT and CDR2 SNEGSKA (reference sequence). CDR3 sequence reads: CSTRQGGETQYF. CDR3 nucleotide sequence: TGCAGTACCAGACAGGGGGGAGAGACCCAGTACTTC.

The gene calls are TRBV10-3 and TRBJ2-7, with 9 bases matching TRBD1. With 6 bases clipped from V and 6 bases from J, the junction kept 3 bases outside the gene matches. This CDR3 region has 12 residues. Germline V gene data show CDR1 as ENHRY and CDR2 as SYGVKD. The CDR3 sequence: CAIRQGAGEQYF. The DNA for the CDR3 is TGTGCCATCAGACAGGGGGCCGGCGAGCAGTACTTC.

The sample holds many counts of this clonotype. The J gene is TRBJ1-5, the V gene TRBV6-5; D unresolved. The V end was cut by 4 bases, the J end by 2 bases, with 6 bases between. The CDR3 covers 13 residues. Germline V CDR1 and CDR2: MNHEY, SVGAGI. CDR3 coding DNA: TGTGCCAGCAGTTTCGGTCGCAATCAGCCCCAGCATTTT. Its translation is CASSFGRNQPQHF.

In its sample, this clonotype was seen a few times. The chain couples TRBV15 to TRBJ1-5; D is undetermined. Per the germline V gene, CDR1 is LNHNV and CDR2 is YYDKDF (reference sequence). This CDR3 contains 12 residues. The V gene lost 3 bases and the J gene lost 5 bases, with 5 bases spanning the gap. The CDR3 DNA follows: TGTGCCACCAGCAGTCCACATCAGCCCCAGCATTTT. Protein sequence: CATSSPHQPQHF.